The 3 T cell receptor beta chains below come from one sample, sequenced in a study of response to subunit inactivated influenza vaccine. TCRdb independently ran MiXCR on the RT-PCR reads; one entry per CDR3 protein. The sample lists some 800,000 distinct CDR3 sequences, over 20% occurring once. The sequenced sample was PBMCs from blood, obtained more than 4 days after vaccination. All receptors derive from a man aged 50 to 59 who received an inactivated influenza vaccine.

This clonotype has more than one count but fewer than ten. The rearrangement joins TRBV6-5 to TRBJ2-7; D is unresolved. Germline CDR1 reads MNHEY; CDR2 reads SVGAGI. Trimming took 0 bases from V and 2 from J, leaving 8 bases between them. This CDR3 is 14 amino acids long. CDR3 DNA: TGTGCCAGCAGTTACTCGGGCCACGCCTACGAGCAGTACTTC. Protein: CASSYSGHAYEQYF.

This clonotype was observed a few times. This sequence joins TRBV6-1 and TRBJ1-6, with a tentative D call TRBD1 (5 bases). The V gene lost 10 bases and the J gene lost 7 bases, with 23 bases spanning the gap. This CDR3 is built from 16 residues. Looked up from germline, CDR1 is MNHNS and CDR2 is SASEGT. In nucleotides, the CDR3 is TGTGCCACTGAACCCTCAGGGCTGGGGACCAATTCACCCCTCCACTTT. It translates to CATEPSGLGTNSPLHF.

As DNA, the CDR3 is TGTGCCAGTAGCCTTCGGACTAGCGGGGCTACCTACAATGAGCAGTTCTTC. It is translated as CASSLRTSGATYNEQFF. The gene calls are TRBV27 and TRBJ2-1; 12 nucleotides match TRBD2. The V segment lost 9 bases and the J segment 2 bases; nucleotides outside the gene matches: 11. The germline CDR1 and CDR2 sequences are MNHEY and SMNVEV (reference sequence). The CDR3 has 17 amino acids.